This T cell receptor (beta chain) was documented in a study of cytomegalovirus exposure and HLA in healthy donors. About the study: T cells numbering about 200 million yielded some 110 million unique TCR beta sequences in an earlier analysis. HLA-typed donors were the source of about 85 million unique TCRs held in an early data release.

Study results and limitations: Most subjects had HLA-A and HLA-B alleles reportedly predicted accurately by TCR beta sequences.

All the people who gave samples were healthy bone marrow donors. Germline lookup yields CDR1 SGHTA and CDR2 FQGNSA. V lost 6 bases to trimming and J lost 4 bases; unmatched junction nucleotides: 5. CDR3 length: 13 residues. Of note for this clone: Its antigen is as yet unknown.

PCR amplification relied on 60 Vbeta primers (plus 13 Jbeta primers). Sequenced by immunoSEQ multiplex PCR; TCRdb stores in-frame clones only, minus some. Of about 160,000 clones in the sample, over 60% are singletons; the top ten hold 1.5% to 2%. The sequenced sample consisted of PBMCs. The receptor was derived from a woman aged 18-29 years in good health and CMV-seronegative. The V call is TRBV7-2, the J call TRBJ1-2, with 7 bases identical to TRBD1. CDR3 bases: TGTGCCAGCAGATCGACAGGGTTCTATGGCTACACCTTC. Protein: CASRSTGFYGYTF.